The 19 T cell receptor beta chains listed next were all sequenced from one sample in a study of cytomegalovirus exposure and HLA in healthy donors (dated by TCRdb to 2015 to 2018). Library preparation was by the immunoSEQ multiplex PCR assay. The multiplex PCR relied on a mix of 60 forward primers for TCR Vbeta segments and 13 reverse primers for TCR Jbeta segments. Not all clones reach the TCRdb copy of this immuneACCESS table, which keeps in-frame sequences only. Checked studies attribute under half of the gap to unresolved V genes and leave the rest unexplained. The sample table records about 140,000 clones; over 70% of these occur just once. The ten largest clonotypes hold around an eighth of the sample. Sequencing was carried out using PBMCs. The receptor set was obtained from a woman between 40 and 50 years old in good health and CMV-seronegative.

CDR3 region: CASRQVGEQYF. The CDR3 coding sequence is TGTGCCAGCAGACAGGTTGGCGAGCAGTACTTC. The rearrangement uses TRBV6-5 and TRBJ2-7; possible D gene TRBD1, 5 bases. Trimming shortened V by 6 bases and J by 6 bases, and 9 bases separated the two germline ends. This CDR3 comprises 11 residues. The germline V gene has CDR1 MNHEY and CDR2 SVGAGI.

J is TRBJ2-1 and V is TRBV6-1, with TRBD1 matching 9 bases. This CDR3 has 17 residues. From germline, CDR1 is MNHNS and CDR2 SASEGT. With 3 bases clipped from V and 0 bases from J, the junction kept 6 bases outside the gene matches. CDR3 residues: CASSEGQGKGSYNEQFF. Here the CDR3 DNA reads TGTGCCAGCAGTGAGGGACAGGGAAAAGGCTCCTACAATGAGCAGTTCTTC.

The rearrangement uses TRBV6-4 and TRBJ2-6; TRBD1 aligns across 11 bases. With 3 bases clipped from V and 1 base from J, the junction kept 5 bases outside the gene matches. The CDR3 loop spans 18 amino acids. The germline CDR1 and CDR2 sequences are MRHNA and SNTAGT. The CDR3 DNA reads as TGTGCCAGCAGTGAATTGGGACAGGGGGTTTCTGGGGCCAACGTCCTGACTTTC. Protein: CASSELGQGVSGANVLTF.

The chain couples TRBV5-6 to TRBJ1-3, with 7 positions matching TRBD1. Trimming removed 4 bases from V and 0 bases from J; junction bases left unmatched: 7. The CDR3 covers 16 residues. The germline CDR1 and CDR2 sequences are SGHDT and YYEEEE. The CDR3 DNA follows: TGTGCCAGCAGCCCATTCGGACAGGTCTCTGGAAACACCATATATTTT. This gives the protein CASSPFGQVSGNTIYF.

This clone is a singleton in its sample. The V call is TRBV7-2, the J call TRBJ1-1; D unclear. Germline V CDR1 and CDR2: SGHTA, FQGNSA. Trimming cost V 8 bases and J 4 bases, with 8 bases left between them. The CDR3 runs 11 residues. The CDR3 DNA reads TGTGCCAGCGACATGGGCACTGAAGCTTTCTTT. Residues: CASDMGTEAFF.

Concerning this clone: At one end, the junction sequence differs from germline, possibly due to a read error. J is TRBJ2-6 and V is TRBV4-2; tentative D call: TRBD2 (6 bases). This CDR3 comprises 18 residues. Germline CDR1 and CDR2: LGHNA and YNFKEQ. CDR3 nucleotide sequence: TGTGCCAGCAGCCAAGATTTCCGGGAGTTCTCTGGGGCCAACGGCCTGACTTTC. It codes for CASSQDFREFSGANGLTF.

The chain combines TRBV28 with TRBJ2-7, with TRBD2 identical over 11 bases. Germline V gene lookup returns CDR1 MDHEN and CDR2 SYDVKM. With V trimmed by 10 bases and J by 2 bases, 16 bases remained unmatched. CDR3 length: 17 residues. This chain's CDR3 is CANIGGAGTSGTYEQYF. The CDR3 region has the DNA TGTGCCAACATCGGGGGCGCTGGGACTAGCGGTACCTACGAGCAGTACTTC.

J is TRBJ1-6 and V is TRBV30, with D possibly TRBD1 on 5 matching bases. Germline V gene lookup returns CDR1 GTSNPN and CDR2 SVGIG (reference sequence). The CDR3 contains 14 residues. Trimming took off 3 bases at V and 8 bases at J, with 14 bases between the two ends. The CDR3 DNA reads TGTGCCTGGAGCCTCCCGGGGGGGTATTCACCCCTCCACTTT. Its translation: CAWSLPGGYSPLHF.

CDR3: CASSLQASGINEQFF. CDR3 nucleotides: TGTGCCAGCAGCTTACAGGCTAGCGGGATCAATGAGCAGTTCTTC. The chain combines TRBV7-9 with TRBJ2-1; 9 bases line up with TRBD2. J gave up 6 bases and V 2 bases, and 5 bases lay outside the gene matches. This CDR3 is 15 amino acids long. The V gene's germline CDR1 is SEHNR and CDR2 FQNEAQ (reference sequence).

The genes are TRBV2 and TRBJ2-3, with 9 bases aligning to TRBD1. The length of the CDR3 is 14 residues. Looked up from germline, CDR1 is SNHLY and CDR2 is FYNNEI. V lost 6 bases and J lost 6; bases outside the gene matches: 7. CDR3 loop: CASSRDRALDTQYF. In DNA, the CDR3 is TGTGCCAGCAGCCGGGACAGGGCGTTGGATACGCAGTATTTT.

The chain couples TRBV5-1 to TRBJ2-3, with 10 bases that match TRBD2. Germline V gene lookup returns CDR1 SGHRS and CDR2 YFSETQ. This CDR3 contains 16 residues. The trim removed 0 bases at V and 2 bases at J, leaving 3 bases unmatched. The CDR3 region has the DNA TGCGCCAGCAGCTTGGGGACTAGCGGATACACAGATACGCAGTATTTT. It yields the protein CASSLGTSGYTDTQYF.

The V call is TRBV28, the J call TRBJ1-5, with TRBD1 matching 8 bases. V shed 7 bases and J 1 base; nucleotides not matched to a gene: 9. The CDR3 consists of 16 residues. Germline CDR1 is MDHEN and CDR2 is SYDVKM. DNA for the CDR3: TGTGCCAGCATACCGCCTAGACAGGGGAGCAATCAGCCCCAGCATTTT. Amino acids: CASIPPRQGSNQPQHF.

The V call is TRBV11-3, the J call TRBJ2-2; maybe TRBD1 (5 bases). The CDR3 totals 15 residues. Trimming cost V 0 bases and J 4 bases, with 9 bases left between them. Germline V lookup: CDR1 SGHNT, CDR2 YENEEA. The CDR3 here is CASSLDSQGTGELFF. The DNA of the CDR3 is TGTGCCAGCAGCTTAGATTCGCAGGGCACCGGGGAGCTGTTTTTT.

The chain combines TRBV27 with TRBJ1-6; D may be TRBD1 (5 bases). Germline loops: CDR1 MNHEY, CDR2 SMNVEV (reference sequence). The CDR3 has 15 amino acids. The germline V and J ends were trimmed by 2 bases and 6 bases, with 11 bases remaining between them. The CDR3, as DNA: TGTGCCAGCAGTTTAACGGGGGGACCTAATTCACCCCTCCACTTT. Protein product: CASSLTGGPNSPLHF.

This clone was observed a handful of times. The V and J genes are TRBV12-5 and TRBJ2-1; D ambiguous. CDR3 length: 11 amino acids. Germline loops: CDR1 LGHNT, CDR2 FRNRAP. V was cut by 7 bases and J by 9 bases, with 10 bases left in between. CDR3 sequence reads: CASALDIEQFF. The DNA of the CDR3 is TGTGCTAGTGCCCTCGACATTGAGCAGTTCTTC.

The gene calls are TRBV7-2 and TRBJ1-1, with D perhaps matching TRBD1 (6 bases). The CDR3 is made up of 14 amino acids. V was pared by 3 bases and J by 5 bases, with 13 bases between. The V gene's germline CDR1 is SGHTA and CDR2 FQGNSA. This CDR3 reads CASSFGGARTEAFF. The CDR3 coding sequence is TGTGCCAGCAGCTTTGGGGGCGCGAGGACTGAAGCTTTCTTT.

The count of this clone is one. This rearrangement joins TRBV5-5 to TRBJ2-5; no clear D. V was shortened by 1 base and J by 1 base, with 5 bases between the two germline ends. CDR1 and CDR2 (germline): SGHKS, YYEKEE (reference sequence). The CDR3 length is 13 residues. This chain's CDR3 is CASSLWSQETQYF. The CDR3 nucleotides read TGTGCCAGCAGCTTGTGGAGCCAAGAGACCCAGTACTTC. Complete variable domain (other parts from reference TRBV5-5 and TRBJ2-5): DAGVTQSPTHLIKTRGQQVTLRCSPISGHKSVSWYQQVLGQGPQFIFQYYEKEERGRGNFPDRFSARQFPNYSSELNVNALLLGDSALYLCASSLWSQETQYFGPGTRLLVL.

The chain combines TRBV9 with TRBJ2-5; 9 bases align to TRBD2. J gave up 5 bases and V 0 bases, and 11 bases lay outside the gene matches. The CDR3 runs 17 residues. Germline assignment: CDR1 SGDLS and CDR2 YYNGEE. This CDR3 reads CASSVVGLAGEGETQYF. The CDR3 DNA sequence: TGTGCCAGCAGCGTAGTGGGGTTAGCGGGAGAAGGCGAGACCCAGTACTTC.

This sequence joins TRBV9 and TRBJ2-2; D is unclear. Germline CDR1 is SGDLS and CDR2 is YYNGEE. This CDR3 region has 14 residues. Trimming pared 4 bases from V and 3 bases from J, leaving 10 bases between. CDR3 DNA sequence: TGTGCCAGCAGCAGAGTTGGGCACACCGGGGAGCTGTTTTTT. Amino acids: CASSRVGHTGELFF.